One sample yielded the 29 T cell receptor beta chains listed below, sequenced in a study of cytomegalovirus exposure and HLA in healthy donors. This PCR relied on a set of 60 Vbeta primers and 13 Jbeta primers. Measured with immunoSEQ multiplex PCR; TCRdb has only the in-frame clones, and not every one. The data hold about 130,000 clones, with about 76% observed a single time. Sequencing was carried out using PBMCs. All receptors derive from a woman between 55 and 75 years old in good health and CMV-seropositive.

DNA for the CDR3: TGTGCCAGCTCGCAAGCCCGGGACAGTGGTGGCTACACCTTC. Translation: CASSQARDSGGYTF. This sequence joins TRBV18 and TRBJ1-2; 7 positions match TRBD1. The V segment lost 6 bases and the J segment 7 bases; nucleotides outside the gene matches: 11. CDR3 length equals 14 residues. The germline V gene has CDR1 KGHSH and CDR2 LQKENI.

This rearrangement joins TRBV27 to TRBJ2-3, with D hard to call. Trimming shortened V by 4 bases and J by 0 bases, and 14 bases separated the two germline ends. Germline V lookup: CDR1 MNHEY, CDR2 SMNVEV (reference sequence). CDR3 size: 16 residues. CDR3 nucleotides: TGTGCCAGCAGTTCGCGATTAGGAGCTAGCACAGATACGCAGTATTTT. Amino acids: CASSSRLGASTDTQYF.

This clone was observed a handful of times. The V call is TRBV7-9, the J call TRBJ1-1; 8 positions agree with TRBD1. The CDR3 length is 18 residues. Germline loops: CDR1 SEHNR, CDR2 FQNEAQ (reference sequence). The V and J ends lost 5 bases and 0 bases, in that order; junction bases with no gene match: 14. The CDR3 region is CASSPTASRTGLNTEAFF. As DNA, the CDR3 is TGTGCCAGCAGCCCGACGGCTTCCCGGACAGGGTTGAACACTGAAGCTTTCTTT. The full variable domain, rest sourced from reference TRBV7-9 and TRBJ1-1, is DTGVSQNPRHKITKRGQNVTFRCDPISEHNRLYWYRQTLGQGPEFLTYFQNEAQLEKSRLLSDRFSAERPKGSFSTLEIQRTEQGDSAMYLCASSPTASRTGLNTEAFFGQGTRLTVV.

The chain joins TRBV13 to TRBJ2-1; D possibly corresponds to TRBD2 (6 bases). Trimming took 6 bases from V and 1 from J, leaving 16 bases between them. This CDR3 spans 16 amino acids. The V gene's germline CDR1 is PRHDT and CDR2 FYEKMQ (reference sequence). CDR3 nucleotides: TGTGCCAGCAGTCGGTGGCGGGATCCTTCCTACAATGAGCAGTTCTTC. As protein: CASSRWRDPSYNEQFF.

The V and J genes are TRBV5-4 and TRBJ2-7; the D is unclear. CDR3 length: 14 amino acids. Trimming removed 0 bases at V and 2 bases at J, with 9 bases between. Per germline, CDR1 SGHNT and CDR2 YYREEE (reference sequence). DNA of the CDR3: TGTGCCAGCAGCTTGGGGTCACAGACCTACGAGCAGTACTTC. Translated, it gives CASSLGSQTYEQYF. The whole variable domain, filled in from reference TRBV5-4 and TRBJ2-7, reads ETGVTQSPTHLIKTRGQQVTLRCSSQSGHNTVSWYQQALGQGPQFIFQYYREEENGRGNFPPRFSGLQFPNYSSELNVNALELDDSALYLCASSLGSQTYEQYFGPGTRLTVT.

This clone came up a few times. The rearrangement links TRBV15 to TRBJ1-5; the D is unclear. The germline CDR1 and CDR2 sequences are LNHNV and YYDKDF (reference sequence). Trimming left V 4 bases short and J 0 bases short, with 13 bases between. The CDR3 runs 16 residues. The CDR3 is CATSMHGQNSNQPQHF. DNA for the CDR3: TGTGCCACCAGCATGCATGGGCAGAATAGCAATCAGCCCCAGCATTTT.

The chain has TRBV7-9 and TRBJ2-1, with 14 bases aligning to TRBD2. The V gene's germline CDR1 is SEHNR and CDR2 FQNEAQ (reference sequence). V was clipped by 5 bases and J by 2 bases; unmatched bases: 5. The CDR3 runs to 17 residues. The CDR3 coding sequence is TGTGCCAGCAGCGGCGGGACTAGCGGGAGAACCTACAATGAGCAGTTCTTC. Translated, it gives CASSGGTSGRTYNEQFF.

The J gene is TRBJ2-5, the V gene TRBV9; the D gene is possibly TRBD1 (5 bases). TRBJ2-7 matches the DNA end more closely, so the J call is doubtful. Germline CDR1 and CDR2: SGDLS and YYNGEE. This CDR3 is built from 16 residues. CDR3 region: CASSVGQGKSFYEQYF. The CDR3 nucleotides are TGTGCCAGCAGCGTAGGGCAGGGTAAGTCCTTCTACGAGCAGTACTTC.

Details on this clone: Additional DNA sequences in this sample encode the identical CDR3. The chain links TRBV19 to TRBJ2-5; possible D gene TRBD2, 5 bases. V lost 3 bases and J lost 4, with 6 bases in between. This CDR3 contains 12 residues. Germline V gives CDR1 LNHDA, CDR2 SQIVND (reference sequence). The CDR3 sequence: CASSIRGETQYF. In nucleotides, the CDR3 is TGTGCCAGTAGTATTCGGGGAGAGACCCAGTACTTC.

This clone was observed a single time. V and J are TRBV4-3 and TRBJ2-1, with TRBD2 identical over 15 bases. Germline V gene data show CDR1 as LGHNA and CDR2 as YSLEER. V lost 0 bases to trimming and J lost 14 bases; unmatched junction nucleotides: 17. There are 19 residues in the CDR3. The CDR3 DNA reads TGCGCCAGCAGCCAAGATTATAGTGAGGGGACTAGCGGGGGGCGGTGGAAGTTCTTC. Its protein product is CASSQDYSEGTSGGRWKFF.

In its sample, this clone was seen a few times. J is TRBJ1-1 and V is TRBV2; TRBD1 is a possible D gene (6 bases). The CDR3 loop spans 15 amino acids. CDR1 SNHLY and CDR2 FYNNEI come from the germline V gene. V was trimmed by 2 bases and J by 4 bases, leaving 14 bases between them. The CDR3 bases are TGTGCCAGCAGTGAAACGGGGGGGCCGGTCACTGAAGCTTTCTTT. It specifies CASSETGGPVTEAFF. Using reference TRBV2 and TRBJ1-1 for the parts outside the CDR3, the full variable domain is EPEVTQTPSHQVTQMGQEVILRCVPISNHLYFYWYRQILGQKVEFLVSFYNNEISEKSEIFDDQFSVERPDGSNFTLKIRSTKLEDSAMYFCASSETGGPVTEAFFGQGTRLTVV.

With respect to this clone: Other DNA sequences in the same sample also yield this CDR3. The gene calls are TRBV4-1 and TRBJ2-5, with D perhaps TRBD1 (5 bases). The CDR3 covers 16 residues. Germline assignment: CDR1 MGHRA and CDR2 YSYEKL. The germline V and J ends were trimmed by 4 bases and 1 base, with 16 bases remaining between them. CDR3 nucleotide sequence: TGCGCCAGCAGCCCCCACCTAGGGGTTGCCCAAGAGACCCAGTACTTC. It specifies CASSPHLGVAQETQYF.

The genes are TRBV5-1 and TRBJ2-7; TRBD2 is a possible D gene (5 bases). Trimming cost V 4 bases and J 0 bases, with 20 bases left between them. There are 17 residues in the CDR3. Germline CDR1 is SGHRS and CDR2 is YFSETQ. CDR3 nucleotides: TGCGCCAGCAGCGGGAGCCCCGGGAATCCAAGCTCCTACGAGCAGTACTTC. Its protein product is CASSGSPGNPSSYEQYF.

The gene calls are TRBV7-2 and TRBJ1-5, with a possible D match to TRBD1 (6 bases). The CDR3 length is 15 residues. Germline loops: CDR1 SGHTA, CDR2 FQGNSA. V was cut by 1 base and J by 1 base, with 8 bases left in between. As DNA, the CDR3 is TGTGCCAGCAGCTTAGGCCAGGGGAGCAATCAGCCCCAGCATTTT. Protein product: CASSLGQGSNQPQHF.

The V gene is TRBV21-1, the J gene TRBJ1-1. TRBV21-1 counts as a pseudogene. The CDR3 sequence is 16 residues long. The CDR3 reads CASSSGQRGGVAEAFF. CDR3 coding DNA: TGTGCCAGCAGCTCCGGCCAGAGGGGGGGGGTCGCTGAAGCTTTCTTT.

V and J are TRBV27 and TRBJ2-1; perhaps TRBD2 as D (7 bases). Trimming pared 2 bases from V and 2 bases from J, leaving 10 bases between. The CDR3 runs 15 residues. Germline assignment: CDR1 MNHEY and CDR2 SMNVEV (reference sequence). The CDR3, as DNA: TGTGCCAGCAGTTTACGAGGGGGGGCCTACAATGAGCAGTTCTTC. As protein: CASSLRGGAYNEQFF.

The chain links TRBV9 to TRBJ2-3; 11 nucleotides line up with TRBD2. V lost 4 bases to trimming and J lost 0 bases; unmatched junction nucleotides: 10. The germline V gene encodes CDR1 SGDLS and CDR2 YYNGEE. The CDR3 is made up of 18 amino acids. CDR3 nucleotide sequence: TGTGCCAGCAGCTCCAGACTAGCGGGGCCGACTAGCACAGATACGCAGTATTTT. The encoded protein is CASSSRLAGPTSTDTQYF.

This rearrangement joins TRBV10-3 to TRBJ2-1, with a possible D match to TRBD1 (7 bases). V lost 10 bases and J lost 2, with 15 bases in between. CDR1 is ENHRY and CDR2 is SYGVKD in the germline V gene. There are 14 residues in the CDR3. As DNA, the CDR3 is TGTGCCACCAGGGGGGACAGCACCTACAATGAGCAGTTCTTC. This sequence encodes CATRGDSTYNEQFF.

This clone was recorded a few times. The V and J genes are TRBV19 and TRBJ2-2; 16 positions agree with TRBD2. The CDR3 extends over 18 amino acids. CDR1 is LNHDA and CDR2 is SQIVND in the germline V gene (reference sequence). The V and J ends lost 7 bases and 3 bases, in that order; junction bases with no gene match: 8. The CDR3 nucleotides are TGTGCCAGTACCATGGGACTAGCGGGGGGGCGGGACACCGGGGAGCTGTTTTTT. It codes for CASTMGLAGGRDTGELFF. The variable domain in full, with the rest retrieved from reference TRBV19 and TRBJ2-2, is DGGITQSPKYLFRKEGQNVTLSCEQNLNHDAMYWYRQDPGQGLRLIYYSQIVNDFQKGDIAEGYSVSREKKESFPLTVTSAQKNPTAFYLCASTMGLAGGRDTGELFFGEGSRLTVL.

This sequence joins TRBV11-2 and TRBJ2-3; D possibly corresponds to TRBD1 (5 bases). The CDR3 extends over 15 amino acids. Germline assignment: CDR1 SGHAT and CDR2 FQNNGV. The V end lost 1 base, the J end lost 2 bases, and 10 bases lay between the germline ends. Written as DNA, the CDR3 is TGTGCCAGCAGCTTAGTGGCAGGGTTCACAGATACGCAGTATTTT. Its translation: CASSLVAGFTDTQYF.

The V gene is TRBV7-3, the J gene TRBJ1-1, with D perhaps TRBD1 (5 bases). The ends were cut back, 6 bases at V and 1 base at J, with 9 bases in the middle. Per the germline V gene, CDR1 is SGHTA and CDR2 is FQGTGA. The length of the CDR3 is 13 residues. The CDR3 DNA reads TGTGCCAGCAGTTCCGGGGGGAACACTGAAGCTTTCTTT. Protein sequence: CASSSGGNTEAFF.

J is TRBJ2-4 and V is TRBV6-6; TRBD2 is a possible D gene (6 bases). The CDR3 sequence is 15 residues long. CDR1 and CDR2 from the germline V gene are MNHNY and SVGAGI (reference sequence). V was clipped by 3 bases and J by 0 bases, with 9 bases between them. CDR3 sequence reads: CASSYWGEAKNIQYF. The CDR3 DNA sequence: TGTGCCAGCAGTTATTGGGGGGAAGCCAAAAACATTCAGTACTTC.

The chain couples TRBV7-2 to TRBJ2-7; 9 positions agree with TRBD2. Germline lookup yields CDR1 SGHTA and CDR2 FQGNSA. The CDR3 is 14 amino acids. The trim removed 2 bases at V and 9 bases at J, leaving 8 bases unmatched. The CDR3 coding sequence is TGTGCCAGCAGCTTAAGACTAGCGGTAGAAGGGCAGTACTTC. Its protein product is CASSLRLAVEGQYF.

The rearrangement joins TRBV18 to TRBJ1-3, with TRBD1 identical over 7 bases. CDR3 length: 15 amino acids. The junction had 2 bases not matched to a gene; V was cut back by 1 base and J by 2 bases. The germline CDR1 and CDR2 sequences are KGHSH and LQKENI. The CDR3 loop reads CASSPRQGAGNTIYF. The CDR3 bases are TGTGCCAGCTCACCACGACAGGGTGCTGGAAACACCATATATTTT.

The chain recombines TRBV10-3 with TRBJ1-1, with D possibly being TRBD1 (5 bases). Per germline, CDR1 ENHRY and CDR2 SYGVKD. The CDR3 totals 14 residues. Trimming removed 4 bases from V and 5 bases from J, with 14 bases in between. CDR3 loop: CAISVGEVGTEAFF. The DNA of the CDR3 is TGTGCCATCAGTGTAGGGGAGGTAGGGACTGAAGCTTTCTTT.

The V and J genes are TRBV18 and TRBJ2-3; 8 positions agree with TRBD2. CDR1 is KGHSH, CDR2 LQKENI, per germline. The CDR3 is made up of 14 amino acids. V shed 4 bases, J shed 4 bases, and the junction held 4 bases outside the gene matches. The CDR3 nucleotides read TGTGCCAGCTCACACAGCGGGGGATCAGATACGCAGTATTTT. Residues: CASSHSGGSDTQYF.

This chain joins TRBV27 and TRBJ1-2; no reliable D call. V lost 1 base, J lost 2 bases, and 14 bases lay in between. The germline CDR1 and CDR2 sequences are MNHEY and SMNVEV (reference sequence). This CDR3 has 16 amino acids. The chain's CDR3 is CASSLYQDSLNYGYTF. As DNA, the CDR3 is TGTGCCAGCAGTTTATATCAGGACTCACTAAACTATGGCTACACCTTC.

There are a few counts of this clone. The chain uses TRBV18 and TRBJ1-1, with D tentatively TRBD1 (5 bases). The V end was cut by 0 bases, the J end by 7 bases, with 6 bases between. The CDR3 has 12 residues. CDR1 is KGHSH, CDR2 LQKENI, per germline. The CDR3 DNA reads TGTGCCAGCTCACCACCGCAGGGTGAAGCTTTCTTT. Its translation is CASSPPQGEAFF.

V is TRBV30 and J is TRBJ2-2; the D gene is possibly TRBD1 (6 bases). This CDR3 contains 15 residues. V was clipped by 2 bases and J by 9 bases, with 19 bases between them. Per the germline V gene, CDR1 is GTSNPN and CDR2 is SVGIG (reference sequence). The CDR3 here is CAWSRTGTLNRELFF. The CDR3 region has the DNA TGTGCCTGGAGTAGGACCGGGACACTGAACCGGGAGCTGTTTTTT.